This TCR beta chain stems from a study of blood T cell repertoires in COVID-19. The CDR3 runs 15 residues. CDR1 and CDR2 from the germline V gene are LNHDA and SQIVND (reference sequence). The V gene lost 2 bases and the J gene lost 0 bases, with 8 bases spanning the gap. The assay was immunoSEQ multiplex PCR, and TCRdb's table has in-frame clones only and misses some. Among 120,000 or so clones listed, roughly 84% were seen once. The chain recombines TRBV19 with TRBJ1-3, with D perhaps matching TRBD1 (5 bases). The material sequenced was peripheral blood. This receptor was taken from a woman younger than 45 who had recovered from COVID-19. CDR3 in amino acids: CASSITGGSGNTIYF. The CDR3 DNA sequence: TGTGCCAGTAGTATAACAGGCGGCTCTGGAAACACCATATATTTT.